This T cell receptor (beta chain) is from a study of blood T cells in healthy people across ages. The CDR3 is made up of 15 amino acids. Germline V gene lookup returns CDR1 SEHNR and CDR2 FQNEAQ (reference sequence). V lost 4 bases and J 5 bases, leaving 18 bases between the germline ends. The authors ran a second PCR of roughly 6 to 12 cycles using a sample-barcoded 5' primer and a J-beta primer mix. Carrying 12 random nucleotides, a template-switch adaptor labeled each individual cDNA molecule. Each CDR3 protein gets one entry after TCRdb re-called the 5' RACE reads with MiXCR. The table shows roughly 1 million distinct CDR3 sequences, with approximately 26% occurring only once. Each sample yielded at least 6 million isolated PBMCs. The same data also went into a second study, on T cells of mothers and their children. That work contributes: Donation was provided by three healthy Caucasian mothers along with their six children. Some 2.8 million TCR beta reads per child versus over 10 million per mother.

The sample consisted of blood. This TCR was sampled from a girl aged 2-15 years in good health. The J gene is TRBJ2-7, the V gene TRBV7-9; D remains ambiguous. CDR3 region: CASSSKIGDLHEQYF. CDR3 bases: TGTGCCAGCAGCTCAAAGATCGGAGACCTACACGAGCAGTACTTC.